This T cell receptor beta chain was retrieved from a study of blood T cell repertoires in COVID-19. Study context: PBMCs, B-cell-depleted T cells, or T cells were the source of the cDNA or gDNA that made up the material.

Germline assignment: CDR1 ENHRY and CDR2 SYGVKD. This CDR3 region has 13 residues. V was clipped by 7 bases and J by 7 bases, with 14 bases between them. This clone was detected once. Authors' processing steps: Amplification of reference gene primers was used by the study to estimate nucleated cell counts. Repertoires were generated with immunoSEQ multiplex PCR, while TCRdb's copy carries only in-frame clones and drops some. The DNA was the basis for D and trimming; V, J and clone size are from that table. The repertoire holds about 160,000 clones, with around 80% as singletons. Participants were aged roughly 18 to 90 years, lived in about 26 US areas, and enrolled virtually. Cohorts were determined from participant-reported clinical history.

The receptor was derived from a woman between 45 and 60 years old in a cohort exposed to, infected with or recovered from COVID-19 (not recorded which). The chain links TRBV10-3 to TRBJ2-1; D possibly corresponds to TRBD1 (7 bases). Sequenced: PBMCs or T cells enriched from blood (not recorded which). CDR3 region: CAIMGAGGNEQFF. The CDR3 DNA sequence: TGTGCCATCATGGGGGCAGGGGGGAATGAGCAGTTCTTC.